What follows are 6 T cell receptor beta chains derived from one specimen sequenced in a study of CD8+CD57+ T cells in acquired aplastic anemia. TCR beta VDJ and CDR3 were profiled, and genomic DNA was the template. Using its own MiXCR run on the reads, TCRdb lists one record per CDR3 protein. The sample has roughly 280,000 distinct CDR3 sequences, under 65% seen once. Patients selected for sequencing had displayed CD8+CD57+ cell expansion by flow cytometry. Sample: sorted CD4+, CD8+, or CD8+CD57+ T cells (not recorded which) from PBMCs. All receptors come from a human donor with aplastic anemia.

This clonotype was picked up many times. The chain is built from TRBV12-3 or TRBV12-4 and TRBJ2-2; 14 positions match TRBD2. With 6 bases clipped from V and 5 bases from J, the junction kept 8 bases outside the gene matches. CDR3 length equals 17 residues. In DNA, the CDR3 is TGTGCCAGCAGATCGACTAGCGGGGGGGGTTGGACCGGGGAGCTGTTTTTT. It translates to CASRSTSGGGWTGELFF.

There are many counts of this clonotype. The chain links TRBV5-1 to TRBJ1-5, with TRBD1 as a possible D gene (5 bases). V gave up 5 bases and J gave up 4 bases, with 22 bases separating them. Germline V CDR1 and CDR2: SGHRS, YFSETQ. The CDR3 length is 17 residues. The CDR3 DNA reads TGCGCCAGCAGATCCGGGCCAACCGGGACCTCTAATCAGCCCCAGCATTTT. Translated, it gives CASRSGPTGTSNQPQHF.

This chain joins TRBV20-1 and TRBJ1-1; D is perhaps TRBD1 (5 bases). The germline V gene encodes CDR1 DFQATT and CDR2 SNEGSKA (reference sequence). Trimming took 3 bases from V and 1 from J, leaving 12 bases between them. This CDR3 comprises 14 residues. Here the CDR3 reads CSARPGPANTEAFF. CDR3 in DNA: TGCAGTGCTAGGCCAGGGCCTGCGAACACTGAAGCTTTCTTT.

The J gene is TRBJ1-3, the V gene TRBV2; TRBD1 matches 8 bases. Per germline, CDR1 SNHLY and CDR2 FYNNEI. The junction had 6 bases not matched to a gene; V was cut back by 6 bases and J by 5 bases. This CDR3 contains 14 residues. The CDR3 here is CASRGTGDRNTIYF. The CDR3 coding sequence is TGTGCCAGCAGGGGGACAGGAGATAGAAACACCATATATTTT.

The CDR3: CASSRQGAAGNSPLHF. The CDR3 DNA sequence: TGTGCCAGTAGCCGACAAGGCGCAGCGGGTAATTCACCCCTCCACTTT. The chain carries TRBV7-3 and TRBJ1-6; D gene ambiguous. Germline V gene sequence: CDR1 SGHTA, CDR2 FQGTGA. The CDR3 consists of 16 residues. V was clipped by 9 bases and J by 6 bases, with 21 bases between them.

The rearrangement links TRBV7-6 to TRBJ1-1; weak D call: TRBD1 (5 bases). CDR3 length: 15 amino acids. CDR1 and CDR2 from the germline V gene are SGHVS and FNYEAQ. Deletions cut 5 bases from V and 8 bases from J, with 21 bases between. As DNA, the CDR3 is TGTGCCAGCAGCCGAGGAGCGCAGGGAGGAAACGAAGCTTTCTTT. It yields the protein CASSRGAQGGNEAFF. Complete variable domain (other parts from reference TRBV7-6 and TRBJ1-1): GAGVSQSPRYKVTKRGQDVALRCDPISGHVSLYWYRQALGQGPEFLTYFNYEAQQDKSGLPNDRFSAERPEGSISTLTIQRTEQRDSAMYRCASSRGAQGGNEAFFGQGTRLTVV.